This entry concerns a single T cell receptor beta chain. What it binds is not known. This record belongs to a study of T cell responses to AZD1222 COVID-19 vaccine. The assay was immunoSEQ multiplex PCR, and TCRdb's table has in-frame clones only and misses some. The sample has about 160,000 clones; approximately 90% are singletons. Points from the study as a whole: At study baseline, merely five or six AZD1222 recipients were seropositive.

This clonotype was obtained from an adult in good health. The material sequenced was peripheral blood, taken on day 0 of MenACWY control vaccination.

The CDR3 here is CASSLAFFSGTRSNEQFF. The CDR3 DNA sequence: TGTGCCAGCAGCTTAGCCTTCTTCTCCGGGACTAGGAGCAATGAGCAGTTCTTC. The chain joins TRBV11-1 to TRBJ2-1; 8 bases fit TRBD2. Germline loops: CDR1 SGHAT, CDR2 FQDESV (reference sequence). The junction had 13 bases not matched to a gene; V was cut back by 0 bases and J by 6 bases. CDR3 size: 18 residues.